The 4 T cell receptor beta chains below were found in one sample sequenced in a study of blood T cell repertoires in COVID-19 (dated by TCRdb to 2020 to 2021). Library prep was done by the immunoSEQ multiplex PCR assay. Drawn from immuneACCESS, this table holds only the in-frame rearrangements with V and J called that TCRdb kept. Clones are partly lost; checked studies trace under half to an unresolved V gene and leave the rest unexplained. For this sample the table gives hundreds of thousands of clones, of which approximately 90% were detected only once. Approximately 9.4% of the sample is taken by the ten largest. The sample comprised PBMCs or T cells enriched from blood (not recorded which). The receptor source for this set is a woman between 40 and 50 years old who had recovered from COVID-19.

A single count supports this clone. This chain joins TRBV19 and TRBJ1-1; tentative D call: TRBD1 (5 bases). CDR1 is LNHDA and CDR2 is SQIVND in the germline V gene (reference sequence). Deletions cut 4 bases from V and 3 bases from J, with 12 bases between. The CDR3 loop spans 14 amino acids. The CDR3 DNA follows: TGTGCCAGTAGTAGACCCGCGGGACACACTGAAGCTTTCTTT. Translated, it gives CASSRPAGHTEAFF.

The V call is TRBV9, the J call TRBJ2-1; 14 bases map to TRBD2. The CDR3 totals 17 residues. V lost 3 bases to trimming and J lost 6 bases; unmatched junction nucleotides: 8. Germline loops: CDR1 SGDLS, CDR2 YYNGEE. CDR3 residues: CASSATGLAGVGNEQFF. As DNA, the CDR3 is TGTGCCAGCAGCGCAACGGGACTAGCGGGAGTTGGCAATGAGCAGTTCTTC.

This clone was seen just once. V and J are TRBV29-1 and TRBJ2-1; 12 bases are shared with TRBD1. Germline CDR1 and CDR2: SQVTM and ANQGSEA. There are 12 residues in the CDR3. J was trimmed by 9 bases and V by 5 bases; bases with no gene match: 2. CDR3 bases: TGCAGCGTTTCGGGACAGGGGGCTGAGCAGTTCTTC. As protein: CSVSGQGAEQFF.

The CDR3 spells CASSERTVRANVLTF. CDR3 in DNA: TGTGCCAGCAGTGAGAGGACAGTCAGGGCCAACGTCCTGACTTTC. The chain uses TRBV6-1 and TRBJ2-6; D is perhaps TRBD1 (6 bases). CDR1 and CDR2 from the germline V gene are MNHNS and SASEGT. The CDR3 covers 15 residues. V was clipped by 3 bases and J by 5 bases, with 11 bases between them.